A selection of T cell receptor beta chains follows, all from one sample in a study of blood T cells in healthy people across ages. TCRdb re-analysed the 5' RACE reads in MiXCR, keeping a single row per CDR3 protein. The sample records fewer than 700,000 distinct CDR3 sequences, roughly 43% being singletons. The sequencing input was blood. These TCRs come from an elderly man in good health. Each CDR3 is given with its conserved first and last residue. D genes are given only for firm matches. A clone size is listed for some rows: how often the clone was seen (once, few, many), or a class if it is expanded.

>TRBD2|TRBJ2-7|-|TRBV12-3/TRBV12-4
TGTGCCAGCACGCCCCTAGCGGGGGGCACCTACGAGCAGTACTTC
CASTPLAGGTYEQYF
>TRBD1|TRBJ2-7|many|TRBV7-9
TGTGCCAGCAGTTTCCCGGGGACAGCAACCTACGAGCAGTACTTC
CASSFPGTATYEQYF
>TRBD2|TRBJ2-1|-|TRBV7-2
TGTGCCAGCAGCGGCTCCGGGACTAGCAGTAACAATGAGCAGTTCTTC
CASSGSGTSSNNEQFF
>TRBD1|TRBJ2-5|-|TRBV20-1
TGCAGTGCTAGGTCCCCCAGGGGGCGGGAGACCCAGTACTTC
CSARSPRGRETQYF
>-|TRBJ1-3|-|TRBV7-6
TGTGCCAGCAGCTTAGGATCTACCGACTCTGGAAACACCATATATTTT
CASSLGSTDSGNTIYF
>-|TRBJ2-1|-|TRBV7-9
TGTGCCAGCAGCTGTGGGGGCCTCGGCGGTGAGCAGTTCTTC
CASSCGGLGGEQFF
>-|TRBJ2-5|few|TRBV19
TGTGCCAGTAGTATTGGTCCAGGGTTGCAAGAGACCCAGTACTTC
CASSIGPGLQETQYF
>-|TRBJ1-5|-|TRBV5-1
TGCGCCAGCAGCGTTGACAGTGTTAGCAATCAGCCCCAGCATTTT
CASSVDSVSNQPQHF
>-|TRBJ2-7|-|TRBV11-2
TGTGCCAGCAGCTTATCAGGGGGGCCCCCCTACGAGCAGTACTTC
CASSLSGGPPYEQYF
>TRBD1|TRBJ2-4|-|TRBV28
TGTGCCAGCAGTCCTCCCTCTCGGACAGGGTGGAAAAACATTCAGTACTTC
CASSPPSRTGWKNIQYF
>TRBD2|TRBJ2-3|many|TRBV5-1
TGCGCCAGCAGCTTGGATTCTAGCGGGAGCACAGATACGCAGTATTTT
CASSLDSSGSTDTQYF
>-|TRBJ2-4|many|TRBV11-1
TGTGCCAGCAGCTTAGGTGGTCTAGCCAAAAACATTCAGTACTTC
CASSLGGLAKNIQYF
>-|TRBJ1-5|-|TRBV7-8
TGTGCCAGCAGCTTAGCAGCCAGAACTAGCAATCAGCCCCAGCATTTT
CASSLAARTSNQPQHF
>-|TRBJ2-5|-|TRBV20-1
TGCAGTGCTACTGGGGTTGCCGAACCGGGAAACCAAGAGACCCAGTACTTC
CSATGVAEPGNQETQYF
>-|TRBJ2-1|-|TRBV15
TGTGCCACCAGCAGAGATCCGGGGATCGGTGGTGAGCAGTTCTTC
CATSRDPGIGGEQFF
>TRBD1|TRBJ2-2|once|TRBV19
TGTGCCAGTACCCGGGACAGGGTCCCCGGGGAGCTGTTTTTT
CASTRDRVPGELFF
>-|TRBJ1-4|-|TRBV9
TGTGCCAGCAGCACAGGGACGGACCTATCTAATGAAAAACTGTTTTTT
CASSTGTDLSNEKLFF
>-|TRBJ1-6|-|TRBV6-2/TRBV6-3
TGTGCCAGCAGTTACTCGGCAGGGGTCAATTCACCCCTCCACTTT
CASSYSAGVNSPLHF
>-|TRBJ2-1|once|TRBV9
TGTGCCAGCAGCGGACAGTACGAGCAGTTCTTC
CASSGQYEQFF
>-|TRBJ1-1|-|TRBV6-5
TGTGCCAGCAGTTTGGATGGGTTGCGCACTGAAGCTTTCTTT
CASSLDGLRTEAFF
>-|TRBJ1-2|-|TRBV6-1
TGTGCCAGCAGTGAAGCAACAACGGTAATCTATGGCTACACCTTC
CASSEATTVIYGYTF
>-|TRBJ1-4|-|TRBV29-1
TGCAGCGTTGCCCCGGGGGTTACTAATGAAAAACTGTTTTTT
CSVAPGVTNEKLFF
>-|TRBJ2-1|-|TRBV6-5
TGTGCCAGCAGTTACGGAGCAACCAGCAATGAGCAGTTCTTC
CASSYGATSNEQFF
>TRBD2|TRBJ2-3|-|TRBV4-3
TGCGCCAGCAGCCTCCAAGCGGGAACAGATACGCAGTATTTT
CASSLQAGTDTQYF
>TRBD1|TRBJ1-2|few|TRBV6-5
TGTGCCAGCAGTACAGACAGGGGGGTAGGAGGCTACACCTTC
CASSTDRGVGGYTF
>TRBD2|TRBJ2-7|many|TRBV5-1
TGCGCCAGCAGCTTGGCCCTAGCGGGAGATTCCACGTACGAGCAGTACTTC
CASSLALAGDSTYEQYF
>-|TRBJ2-5|few|TRBV20-1
TGCAGTGCTAGGGGTGGGACGGGGCGTGTTTCTACGCAGTACTTC
CSARGGTGRVSTQYF
>-|TRBJ1-2|-|TRBV7-2
TGTGCCAGCAGCCGCCAGAACAACCATGGCTACACCTTC
CASSRQNNHGYTF
>TRBD2|TRBJ2-1|-|TRBV10-3
TGTGCCATCAGTGGGGGGACAGTTCAAAGCGGGAGGGTGTACAATGAGCAGTTCTTC
CAISGGTVQSGRVYNEQFF
>-|TRBJ1-2|many|TRBV6-5
TGTGCCAGCAGTGGACAGATCGGGAGAGACTATGGCTACACCTTC
CASSGQIGRDYGYTF
>TRBD2|TRBJ2-5|-|TRBV7-2
TGTGCCAGCAGCTTAGATCAGCGGGGGACCTCAGAGACCCAGTACTTC
CASSLDQRGTSETQYF
>-|TRBJ1-2|-|TRBV4-2
TGTGCCAGCAGCCAACGGGAGCAAGACTATGGCTACACCTTC
CASSQREQDYGYTF
>-|TRBJ2-3|once|TRBV7-2
TGTGCCAGCAGCCCGAGGTCCACTAGTTACACAGATACGCAGTATTTT
CASSPRSTSYTDTQYF
>TRBD1|TRBJ1-2|-|TRBV12-3/TRBV12-4
TGTGCCAGCACCGATGACAGGGGTGGCTACACCTTC
CASTDDRGGYTF
>-|TRBJ2-5|few|TRBV7-3
TGTGCCAGCAGTTCCAACAGGAGGTACCAAGAGACCCAGTACTTC
CASSSNRRYQETQYF
>-|TRBJ2-1|-|TRBV5-1
TGCGCCAGCAGCGCCGGCGGGCGTCAGCGGCTCAGCTCCTACAATGAGCAGTTCTTC
CASSAGGRQRLSSYNEQFF
>-|TRBJ2-1|-|TRBV7-9
TGTACCAGCAGCTCTAAGGGCGACGAGACCCAGTTCTTC
CTSSSKGDETQFF
>TRBD2|TRBJ2-5|-|TRBV7-2
TGTGCCAGCAGCTCCGGCCCGGGACTAGCTGAGACCCAGTACTTC
CASSSGPGLAETQYF
>-|TRBJ2-7|-|TRBV4-2
TGTGCCAGCAGCCAAGATCGGACGAACTCCTACGAGCAGTACTTC
CASSQDRTNSYEQYF
>-|TRBJ1-6|few|TRBV28
TGTGCCAGCATCGGGGCAGTTGGACTAAGCTCCTATAATTCACCCCTCCACTTT
CASIGAVGLSSYNSPLHF
>-|TRBJ2-5|-|TRBV5-1
TGCGCCAGCAGGCCAGAGGGAGAGACCCAGTACTTC
CASRPEGETQYF
>-|TRBJ2-7|-|TRBV6-1
TGTGCCAGCAGTGAACAGACAAACGAGCAGTACTTC
CASSEQTNEQYF
>-|TRBJ2-1|-|TRBV7-9
TGTGCCAGCAGCTACTCACCCCTGAGCGGTTCCTCTTACAATGAGCAGTTCTTC
CASSYSPLSGSSYNEQFF
>-|TRBJ2-3|-|TRBV7-9
TGTGCCAGCAGCTTAGCTAGCGGCCACACAGATACGCAGTATTTT
CASSLASGHTDTQYF
>TRBD1|TRBJ1-2|-|TRBV24-1
TGTGCCAACACAATTAATGACAGGGAAGCTGACAACACCTTC
CANTINDREADNTF
>-|TRBJ2-5|-|TRBV6-2/TRBV6-3
TGTGCCAGCAGTCCATCTATCAGGGGTGGGCGGGAGACCCAGTACTTC
CASSPSIRGGRETQYF
>TRBD2|TRBJ2-7|few|TRBV4-3
TGCGCCAGCAGCCGAAATAGCGGGGGGACCTACGAGCAGTACTTC
CASSRNSGGTYEQYF
>TRBD2|TRBJ2-7|-|TRBV4-1
TGCGCCAGCAGCCAAGTGGGGAGGGCGTCCTACGAGCAGTACTTC
CASSQVGRASYEQYF
>-|TRBJ2-4|few|TRBV5-1
TGCGCCAGCAGCCTGCTGATAGCCAAAAACATTCAGTACTTC
CASSLLIAKNIQYF
>-|TRBJ1-1|-|TRBV29-1
TGCAGCGTTCAGGGAGGGAGCACTGAAGCTTTCTTT
CSVQGGSTEAFF
>-|TRBJ2-3|many|TRBV20-1
TGCAGTGCTAGAGCGGGGGTTGATACGCAGTATTTT
CSARAGVDTQYF
>-|TRBJ1-5|-|TRBV27
TGTGCCAGCAGCCCGAGTTGGGGCCGAGTGCCCCAGCATTTT
CASSPSWGRVPQHF
>-|TRBJ1-1|few|TRBV6-2/TRBV6-3
TGTGCCAGCAGTTACTCGGGTCGCAGGAACACTGAAGCTTTCTTT
CASSYSGRRNTEAFF